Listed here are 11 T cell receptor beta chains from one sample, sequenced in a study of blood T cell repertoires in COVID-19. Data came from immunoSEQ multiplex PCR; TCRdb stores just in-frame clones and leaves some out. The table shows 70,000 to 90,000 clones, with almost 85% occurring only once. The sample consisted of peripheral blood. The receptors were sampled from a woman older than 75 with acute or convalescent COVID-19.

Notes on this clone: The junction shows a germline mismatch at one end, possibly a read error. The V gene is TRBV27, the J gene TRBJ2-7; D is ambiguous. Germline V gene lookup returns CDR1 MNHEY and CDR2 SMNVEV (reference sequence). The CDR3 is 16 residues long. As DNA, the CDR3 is TGTGCCAGTAGTTCCTTACAGAAGCAGAGTAGGTACGAGCAGTACTTC. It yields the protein CASSSLQKQSRYEQYF.

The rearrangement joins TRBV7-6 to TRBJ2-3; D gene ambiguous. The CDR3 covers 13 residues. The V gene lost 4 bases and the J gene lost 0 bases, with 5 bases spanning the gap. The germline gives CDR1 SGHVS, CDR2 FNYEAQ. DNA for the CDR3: TGTGCCAGCAGCTCCCCGAGCACAGATACGCAGTATTTT. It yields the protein CASSSPSTDTQYF.

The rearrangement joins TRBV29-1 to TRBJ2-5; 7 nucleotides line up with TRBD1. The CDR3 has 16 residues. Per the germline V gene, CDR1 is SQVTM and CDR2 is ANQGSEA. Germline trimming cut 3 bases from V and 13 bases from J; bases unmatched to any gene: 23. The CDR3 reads CSVERITGVTPNPLYF. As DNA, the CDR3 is TGCAGCGTTGAGCGCATAACAGGGGTCACCCCCAACCCGTTGTACTTC.

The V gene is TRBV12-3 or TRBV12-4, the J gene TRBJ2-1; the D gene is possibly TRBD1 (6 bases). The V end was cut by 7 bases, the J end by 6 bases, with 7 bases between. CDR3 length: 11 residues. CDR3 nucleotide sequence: TGTGCCAGCAAGGGGGTCAATGAGCAGTTCTTC. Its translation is CASKGVNEQFF.

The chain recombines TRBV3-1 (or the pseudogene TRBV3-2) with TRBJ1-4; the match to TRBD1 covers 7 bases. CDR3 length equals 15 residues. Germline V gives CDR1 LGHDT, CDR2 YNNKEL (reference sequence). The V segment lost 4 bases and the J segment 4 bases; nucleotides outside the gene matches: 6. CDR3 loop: CASSRLDRNNEKLFF. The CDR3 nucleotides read TGTGCCAGCAGCCGTTTGGACAGGAATAATGAAAAACTGTTTTTT.

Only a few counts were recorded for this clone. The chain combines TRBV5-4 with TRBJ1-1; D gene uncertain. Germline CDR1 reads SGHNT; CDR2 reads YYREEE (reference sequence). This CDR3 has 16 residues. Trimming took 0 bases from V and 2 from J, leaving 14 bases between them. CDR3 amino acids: CASSLGIPGINTEAFF. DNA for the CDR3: TGTGCCAGCAGCTTGGGAATCCCGGGAATTAACACTGAAGCTTTCTTT.

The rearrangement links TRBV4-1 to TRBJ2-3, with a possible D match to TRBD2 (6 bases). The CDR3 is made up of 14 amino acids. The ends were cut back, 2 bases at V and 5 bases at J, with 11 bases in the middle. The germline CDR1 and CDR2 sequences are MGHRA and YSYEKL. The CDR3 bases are TGCGCCAGCAGCCAACAGGGACTTAGAGATACGCAGTATTTT. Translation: CASSQQGLRDTQYF.

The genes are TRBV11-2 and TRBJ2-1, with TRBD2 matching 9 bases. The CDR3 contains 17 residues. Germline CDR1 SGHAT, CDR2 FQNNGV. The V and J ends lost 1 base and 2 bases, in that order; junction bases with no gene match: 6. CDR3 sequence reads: CASSLAETSGAYNEQFF. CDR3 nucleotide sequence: TGTGCCAGCAGCTTAGCGGAGACTAGCGGAGCCTACAATGAGCAGTTCTTC.

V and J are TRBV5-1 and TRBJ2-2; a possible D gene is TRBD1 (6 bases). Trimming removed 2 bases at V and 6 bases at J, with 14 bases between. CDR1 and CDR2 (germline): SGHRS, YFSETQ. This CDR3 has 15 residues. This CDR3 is CASSLAGERAGELFF. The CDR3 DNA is TGCGCCAGCAGCTTAGCAGGGGAAAGGGCCGGGGAGCTGTTTTTT.

For the CDR3, the DNA is TGTGCCAGCAGCCACCAGACAGGGAAGGGAGGCTACACCTTC. It encodes CASSHQTGKGGYTF. The chain is built from TRBV3-1 (or the pseudogene TRBV3-2) and TRBJ1-2; 7 positions agree with TRBD1. Germline assignment: CDR1 LGHDT and CDR2 YNNKEL (reference sequence). CDR3 length equals 14 residues. Trimming took 3 bases from V and 8 from J; bases not matched to a gene: 9.

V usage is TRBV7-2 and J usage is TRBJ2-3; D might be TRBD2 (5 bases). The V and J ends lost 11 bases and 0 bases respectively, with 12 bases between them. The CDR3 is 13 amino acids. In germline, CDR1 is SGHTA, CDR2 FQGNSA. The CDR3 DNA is TGTGCCGCCTCTGCGGGTAGCACAGATACGCAGTATTTT. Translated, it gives CAASAGSTDTQYF.